The 9 T cell receptor beta chains presented below share a single source sample, sequenced in a study of shared clonotypes between healthy human individuals. The naive CD8 subset, CD45RO-negative cells positively selected for CCR7, excluded terminally differentiated effector memory CD45RA+ cells. The data were produced by immunoSEQ multiplex PCR, yet TCRdb's version contains in-frame clones alone and is incomplete. The sample consists of 550,000 to 750,000 clones, roughly 95% of them appearing once. The sample comprised naive CD8+ T cells sorted from blood. These receptors originate from a woman aged 25-40 years in good health.

The chain carries TRBV10-2 and TRBJ1-1, with D perhaps matching TRBD1 (5 bases). Germline lookup yields CDR1 WSHSY and CDR2 SAAADI. Trimming pared 9 bases from V and 5 bases from J, leaving 10 bases between. The CDR3 is 11 amino acids. The CDR3 spells CASGGGTEAFF. The CDR3 DNA reads TGCGCCAGTGGGGGGGGGACTGAAGCTTTCTTT.

This chain's CDR3 is CASSKTDYTDTQYF. DNA of the CDR3: TGTGCCAGCAGCAAGACCGATTACACAGATACGCAGTATTTT. The genes are TRBV28 and TRBJ2-3; D is unclear. V shed 6 bases and J shed 2 bases, with 12 bases lying between them. The CDR3 runs 14 residues. From germline, CDR1 is MDHEN and CDR2 SYDVKM.

As to this clone: Germline and junction disagree at one end, which may indicate a read error. The same CDR3 can be traced to other DNA sequences in this sample. The gene calls are TRBV2 and TRBJ2-7; TRBD1 matches at 8 bases. Germline V gene data show CDR1 as SNHLY and CDR2 as FYNNEI. There are 16 residues in the CDR3. The CDR3 nucleotides are TGTGCCAGTAGTGAAAACTTAGGGACAGGTCCCTACGAGCAGTACTTC. It encodes CASSENLGTGPYEQYF.

Here the CDR3 DNA reads TGTGCCAGCAGCTTAAGCAGAAACTATGGCTACACCTTC. This gives the protein CASSLSRNYGYTF. This rearrangement joins TRBV13 to TRBJ1-2; D uncertain. The CDR3 consists of 13 residues. V was cut by 2 bases and J by 2 bases, with 6 bases left in between. The germline gives CDR1 PRHDT, CDR2 FYEKMQ (reference sequence).

The chain links TRBV13 to TRBJ2-3; 8 bases are a match to TRBD2. V shed 1 base, J shed 2 bases, and the junction held 2 bases outside the gene matches. The CDR3 loop spans 15 amino acids. In germline, CDR1 is PRHDT, CDR2 FYEKMQ (reference sequence). The CDR3: CASSLAGGITDTQYF. The CDR3 region has the DNA TGTGCCAGCAGCTTAGCGGGAGGGATCACAGATACGCAGTATTTT. Full variable domain (outside the CDR3, taken from reference TRBV13 and TRBJ2-3): AAGVIQSPRHLIKEKRETATLKCYPIPRHDTVYWYQQGPGQDPQFLISFYEKMQSDKGSIPDRFSAQQFSDYHSELNMSSLELGDSALYFCASSLAGGITDTQYFGPGTRLTVL.

The chain has TRBV27 and TRBJ2-7; D is tentatively TRBD1 or TRBD2 (6 bases each). Trimming took 4 bases from V and 6 from J, leaving 19 bases between them. The CDR3 covers 15 residues. The germline V gene has CDR1 MNHEY and CDR2 SMNVEV (reference sequence). CDR3 residues: CASSWGAGLVGEQYF. The CDR3 DNA is TGTGCCAGCAGTTGGGGGGCAGGGCTGGTTGGCGAGCAGTACTTC.

This clone was seen once. The chain carries TRBV29-1 and TRBJ1-4, with D possibly matching TRBD1 (6 bases). The germline V gene has CDR1 SQVTM and CDR2 ANQGSEA. The CDR3 totals 15 residues. The V end lost 5 bases, the J end lost 4 bases, and 17 bases lay between the germline ends. In DNA, the CDR3 is TGCAGCGTTTCCGAGGGGGGGCGCCTTAATGAAAAACTGTTTTTT. Its protein product is CSVSEGGRLNEKLFF.

V is TRBV19 and J is TRBJ2-7; D is perhaps TRBD2 (5 bases). Trimming took 0 bases from V and 4 from J, leaving 19 bases between them. Germline assignment: CDR1 LNHDA and CDR2 SQIVND (reference sequence). This CDR3 is built from 17 residues. CDR3 nucleotide sequence: TGTGCCAGTAGTATAGACTCCTCCTACGGGGAGTTTTACGAGCAGTACTTC. Amino acids: CASSIDSSYGEFYEQYF.

CDR3 in DNA: TGTGCCAGCAGTTCCCTAAGCTGGATAACGGCGTTTGGGGCGGAAGAGCCCCAGCATTTT. This translates into CASSSLSWITAFGAEEPQHF. The chain combines TRBV28 with TRBJ1-5; D is possibly TRBD1 (5 bases). Trimming pared 4 bases from V and 8 bases from J, leaving 33 bases between. This CDR3 is built from 20 residues. CDR1 and CDR2 from the germline V gene are MDHEN and SYDVKM.